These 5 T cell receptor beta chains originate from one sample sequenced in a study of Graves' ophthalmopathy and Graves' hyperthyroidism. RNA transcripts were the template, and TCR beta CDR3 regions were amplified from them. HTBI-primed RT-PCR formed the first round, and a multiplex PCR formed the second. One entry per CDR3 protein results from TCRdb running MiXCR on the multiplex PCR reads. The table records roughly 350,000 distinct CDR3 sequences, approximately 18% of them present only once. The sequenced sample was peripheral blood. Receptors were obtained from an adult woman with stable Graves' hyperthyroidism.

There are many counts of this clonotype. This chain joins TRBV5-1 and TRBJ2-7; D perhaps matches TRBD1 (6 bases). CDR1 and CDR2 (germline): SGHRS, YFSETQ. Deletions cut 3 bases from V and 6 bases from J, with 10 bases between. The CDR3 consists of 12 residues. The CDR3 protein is CASSSGTSEQYF. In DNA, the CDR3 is TGCGCCAGCAGCTCAGGGACAAGCGAGCAGTACTTC. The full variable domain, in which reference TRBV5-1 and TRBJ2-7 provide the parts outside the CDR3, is KAGVTQTPRYLIKTRGQQVTLSCSPISGHRSVSWYQQTPGQGLQFLFEYFSETQRNKGNFPGRFSGRQFSNSRSEMNVSTLELGDSALYLCASSSGTSEQYFGPGTRLTVT.

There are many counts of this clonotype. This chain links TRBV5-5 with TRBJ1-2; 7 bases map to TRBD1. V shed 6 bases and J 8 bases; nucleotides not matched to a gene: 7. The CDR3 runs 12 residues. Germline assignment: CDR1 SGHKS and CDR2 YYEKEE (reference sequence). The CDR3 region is CASNDRVGGYTF. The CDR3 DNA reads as TGTGCCAGCAACGACAGGGTGGGCGGCTACACCTTC.

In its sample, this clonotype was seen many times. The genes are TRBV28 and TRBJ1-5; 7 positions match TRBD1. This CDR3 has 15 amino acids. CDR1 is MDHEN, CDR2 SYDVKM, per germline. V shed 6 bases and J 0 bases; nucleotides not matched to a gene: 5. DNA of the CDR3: TGTGCCAGCAGCAACAGGGGAGATAGCAATCAGCCCCAGCATTTT. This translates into CASSNRGDSNQPQHF.

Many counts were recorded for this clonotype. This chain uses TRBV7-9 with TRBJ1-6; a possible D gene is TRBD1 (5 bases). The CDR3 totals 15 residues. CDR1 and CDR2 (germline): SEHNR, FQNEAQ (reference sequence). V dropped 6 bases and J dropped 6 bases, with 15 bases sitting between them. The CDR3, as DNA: TGTGCCAGCAGATCGGGACGGCCACTTAATTCACCCCTCCACTTT. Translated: CASRSGRPLNSPLHF.

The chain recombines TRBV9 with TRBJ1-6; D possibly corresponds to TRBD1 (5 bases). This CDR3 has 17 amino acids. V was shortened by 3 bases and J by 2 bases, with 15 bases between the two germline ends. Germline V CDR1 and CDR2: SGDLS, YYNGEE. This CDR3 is CASSAGAGKTYNSPLHF. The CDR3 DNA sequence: TGTGCCAGCAGCGCCGGGGCGGGCAAGACCTATAATTCACCCCTCCACTTT.